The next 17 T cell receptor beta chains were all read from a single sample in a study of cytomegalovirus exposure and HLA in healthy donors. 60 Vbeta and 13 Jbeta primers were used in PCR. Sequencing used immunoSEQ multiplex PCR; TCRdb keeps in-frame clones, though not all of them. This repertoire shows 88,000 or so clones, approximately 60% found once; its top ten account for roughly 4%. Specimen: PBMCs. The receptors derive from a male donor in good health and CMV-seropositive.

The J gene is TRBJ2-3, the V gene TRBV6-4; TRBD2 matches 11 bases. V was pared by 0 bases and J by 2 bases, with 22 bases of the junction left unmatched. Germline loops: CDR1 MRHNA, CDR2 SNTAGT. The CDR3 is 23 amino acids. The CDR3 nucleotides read TGTGCCAGCAGTGACTCGTGGAAGAGTGATAGCGGGAGGGCCGGAGTTGACACAGATACGCAGTATTTT. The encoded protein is CASSDSWKSDSGRAGVDTDTQYF.

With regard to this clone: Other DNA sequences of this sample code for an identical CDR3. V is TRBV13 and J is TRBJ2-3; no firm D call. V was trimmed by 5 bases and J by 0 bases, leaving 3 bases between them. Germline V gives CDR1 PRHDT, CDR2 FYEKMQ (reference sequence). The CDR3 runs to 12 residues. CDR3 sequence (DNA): TGTGCCAGCAGCCTTAGCACAGATACGCAGTATTTT. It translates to CASSLSTDTQYF.

CDR3 in amino acids: CASSVSGWQPQHF. CDR3 sequence (DNA): TGTGCCAGCAGCGTATCGGGGTGGCAGCCCCAGCATTTT. The chain couples TRBV9 to TRBJ1-5, with no clear D. The CDR3 contains 13 residues. CDR1 is SGDLS and CDR2 is YYNGEE in the germline V gene. Trimming left V 1 base short and J 7 bases short, with 9 bases between.

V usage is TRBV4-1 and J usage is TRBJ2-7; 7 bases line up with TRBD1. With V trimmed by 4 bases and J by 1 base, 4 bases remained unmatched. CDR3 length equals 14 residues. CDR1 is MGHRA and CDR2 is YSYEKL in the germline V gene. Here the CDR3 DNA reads TGCGCCAGCAGCCCGGACAGGATTTCCTACGAGCAGTACTTC. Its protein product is CASSPDRISYEQYF.

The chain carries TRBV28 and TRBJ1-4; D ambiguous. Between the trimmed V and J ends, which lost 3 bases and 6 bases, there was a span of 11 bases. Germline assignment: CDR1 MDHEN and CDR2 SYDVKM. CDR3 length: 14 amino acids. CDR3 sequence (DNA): TGTGCCAGCAGTTTGTCAGGCTCGGATGAAAAACTGTTTTTT. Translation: CASSLSGSDEKLFF.

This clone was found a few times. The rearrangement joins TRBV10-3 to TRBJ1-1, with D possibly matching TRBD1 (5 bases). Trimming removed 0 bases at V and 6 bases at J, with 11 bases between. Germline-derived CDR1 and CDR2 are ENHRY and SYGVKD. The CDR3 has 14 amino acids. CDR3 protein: CAISESGQGAEAFF. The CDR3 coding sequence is TGTGCCATCAGTGAGTCGGGTCAGGGCGCTGAAGCTTTCTTT.

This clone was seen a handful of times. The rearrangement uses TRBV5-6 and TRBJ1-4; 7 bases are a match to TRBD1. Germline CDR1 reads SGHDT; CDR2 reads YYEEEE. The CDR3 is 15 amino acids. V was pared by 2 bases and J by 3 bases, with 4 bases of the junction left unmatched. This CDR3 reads CASSFRDSSNEKLFF. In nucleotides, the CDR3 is TGTGCCAGCAGCTTCCGGGACAGTTCTAATGAAAAACTGTTTTTT.

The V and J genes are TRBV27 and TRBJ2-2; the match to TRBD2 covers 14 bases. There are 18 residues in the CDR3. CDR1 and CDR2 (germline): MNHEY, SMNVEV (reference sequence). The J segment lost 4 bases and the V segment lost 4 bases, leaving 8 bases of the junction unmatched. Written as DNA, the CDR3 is TGTGCCAGCAGTTCTGGGACTAGCGGGGGTCCCGGCACCGGGGAGCTGTTTTTT. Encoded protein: CASSSGTSGGPGTGELFF.

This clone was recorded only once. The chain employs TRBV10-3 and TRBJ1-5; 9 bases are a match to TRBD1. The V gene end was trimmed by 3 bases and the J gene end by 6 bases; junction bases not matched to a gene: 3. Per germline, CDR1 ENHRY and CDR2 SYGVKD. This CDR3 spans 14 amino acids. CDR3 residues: CAISEQGASQPQHF. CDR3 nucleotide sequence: TGTGCCATCAGTGAACAGGGGGCGAGTCAGCCCCAGCATTTT.

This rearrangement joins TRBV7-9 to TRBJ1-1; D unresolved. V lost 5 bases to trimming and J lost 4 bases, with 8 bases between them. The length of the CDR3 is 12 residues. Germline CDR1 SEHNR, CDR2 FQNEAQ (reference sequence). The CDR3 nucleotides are TGTGCCAGCAGCCCGGGAAGCACTGAAGCTTTCTTT. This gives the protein CASSPGSTEAFF.

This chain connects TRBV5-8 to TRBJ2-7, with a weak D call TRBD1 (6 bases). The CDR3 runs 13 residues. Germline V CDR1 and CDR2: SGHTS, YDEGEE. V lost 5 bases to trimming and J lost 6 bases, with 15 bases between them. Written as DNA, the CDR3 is TGTGCCAGCAGGTTGACAGGCAGCACCGAGCAGTACTTC. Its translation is CASRLTGSTEQYF.

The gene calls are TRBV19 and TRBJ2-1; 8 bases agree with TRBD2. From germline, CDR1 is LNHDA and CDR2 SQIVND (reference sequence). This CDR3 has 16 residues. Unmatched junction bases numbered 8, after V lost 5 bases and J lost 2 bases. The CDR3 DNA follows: TGTGCCAGTAGTGTAACTAGCGGTGGGGCCTACAATGAGCAGTTCTTC. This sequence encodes CASSVTSGGAYNEQFF.

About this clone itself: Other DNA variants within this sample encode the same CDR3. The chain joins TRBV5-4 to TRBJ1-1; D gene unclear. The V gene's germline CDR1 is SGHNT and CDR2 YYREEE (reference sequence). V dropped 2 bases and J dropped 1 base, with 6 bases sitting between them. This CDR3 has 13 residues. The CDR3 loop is CASSLAGNTEAFF. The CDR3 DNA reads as TGTGCCAGCAGCTTAGCAGGGAACACTGAAGCTTTCTTT.

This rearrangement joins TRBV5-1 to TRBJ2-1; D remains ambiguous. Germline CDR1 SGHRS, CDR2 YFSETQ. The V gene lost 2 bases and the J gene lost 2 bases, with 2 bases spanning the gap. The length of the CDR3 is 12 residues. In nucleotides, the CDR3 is TGCGCCAGCAGCTTCGCCTACAATGAGCAGTTCTTC. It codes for CASSFAYNEQFF.

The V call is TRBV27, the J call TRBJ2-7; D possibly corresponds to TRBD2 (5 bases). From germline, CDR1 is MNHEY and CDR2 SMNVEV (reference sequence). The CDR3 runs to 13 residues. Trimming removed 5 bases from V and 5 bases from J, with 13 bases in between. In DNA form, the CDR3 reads TGTGCCAGCAGTATCCAAACTAGTAACGAGCAGTACTTC. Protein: CASSIQTSNEQYF.

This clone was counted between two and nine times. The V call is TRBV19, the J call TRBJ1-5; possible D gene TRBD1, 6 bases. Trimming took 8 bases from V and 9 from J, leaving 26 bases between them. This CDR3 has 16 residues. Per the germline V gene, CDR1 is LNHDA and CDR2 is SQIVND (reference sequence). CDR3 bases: TGTGCCAGTTCCCTAGGGGGGGGAATGGCTTGGGCGCCCCAGCATTTT. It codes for CASSLGGGMAWAPQHF.

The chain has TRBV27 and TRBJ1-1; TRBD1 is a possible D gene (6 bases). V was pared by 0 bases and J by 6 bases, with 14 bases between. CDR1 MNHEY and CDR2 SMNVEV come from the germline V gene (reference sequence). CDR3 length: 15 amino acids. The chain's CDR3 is CASSLSPTGGAEAFF. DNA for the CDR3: TGTGCCAGCAGTTTATCCCCCACGGGGGGCGCTGAAGCTTTCTTT.